This T cell receptor (beta chain) was sequenced during a study of blood T cell repertoires in COVID-19. The overall study: Specimens from acute and convalescent COVID-19 originated in the United States, Italy and Spain.

Cohort 3 donors counted as recovered after two negative PCRs, clearance, or resolved symptoms. Authors' analysis steps: Reference gene primer amplification gave nucleated cell count estimates. Produced via immunoSEQ multiplex PCR; TCRdb's table is partial and in-frame only. V and J calls plus clone size are reproduced from that table; the DNA served to infer D and trimming. The sample yields around 430,000 clones, around nine tenths seen once. This clone was seen only once. The sequenced sample was PBMCs or T cells enriched from blood (not recorded which). This sequence was found in a woman aged 50 to 60 who had recovered from COVID-19.

CDR3 protein: CAIGGGANVLTF. The DNA of the CDR3 is TGTGCCATCGGGGGTGGGGCCAACGTCCTGACTTTC. The chain recombines TRBV28 with TRBJ2-6; a possible D gene is TRBD2 (6 bases). The CDR3 sequence is 12 residues long. CDR1 is MDHEN, CDR2 SYDVKM, per germline. V lost 10 bases to trimming and J lost 3 bases, with 7 bases between them.